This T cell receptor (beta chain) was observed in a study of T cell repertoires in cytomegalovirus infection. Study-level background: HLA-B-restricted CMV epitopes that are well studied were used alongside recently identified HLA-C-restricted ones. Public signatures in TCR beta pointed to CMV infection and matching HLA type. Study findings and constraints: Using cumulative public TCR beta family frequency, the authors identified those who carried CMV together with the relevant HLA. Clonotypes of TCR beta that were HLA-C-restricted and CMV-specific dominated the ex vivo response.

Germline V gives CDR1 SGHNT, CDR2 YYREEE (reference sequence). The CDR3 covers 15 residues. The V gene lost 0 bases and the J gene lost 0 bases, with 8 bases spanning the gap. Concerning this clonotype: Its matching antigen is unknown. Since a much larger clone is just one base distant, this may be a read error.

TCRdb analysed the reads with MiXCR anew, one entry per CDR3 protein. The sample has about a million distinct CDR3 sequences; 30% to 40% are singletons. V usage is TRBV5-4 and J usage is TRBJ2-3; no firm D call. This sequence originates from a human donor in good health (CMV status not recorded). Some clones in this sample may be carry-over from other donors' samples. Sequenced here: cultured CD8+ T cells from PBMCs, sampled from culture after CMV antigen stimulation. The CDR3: CASSLAIQSTDTQYF. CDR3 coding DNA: TGTGCCAGCAGCTTGGCAATCCAGAGCACAGATACGCAGTATTTT.